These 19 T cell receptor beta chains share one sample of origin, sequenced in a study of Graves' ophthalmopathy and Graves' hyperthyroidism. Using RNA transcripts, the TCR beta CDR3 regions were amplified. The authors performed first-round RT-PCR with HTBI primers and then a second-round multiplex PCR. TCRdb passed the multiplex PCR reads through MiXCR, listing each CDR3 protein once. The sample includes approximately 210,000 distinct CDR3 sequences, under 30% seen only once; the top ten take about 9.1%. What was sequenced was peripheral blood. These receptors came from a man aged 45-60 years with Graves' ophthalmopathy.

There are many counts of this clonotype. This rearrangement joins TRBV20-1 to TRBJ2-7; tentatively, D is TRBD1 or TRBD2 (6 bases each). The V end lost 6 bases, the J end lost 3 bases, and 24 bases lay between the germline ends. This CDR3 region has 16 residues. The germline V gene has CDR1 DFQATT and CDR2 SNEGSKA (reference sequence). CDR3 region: CSAQARLGGLLYEQYF. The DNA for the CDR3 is TGCAGTGCCCAGGCAAGGTTGGGGGGCCTCCTCTACGAGCAGTACTTC.

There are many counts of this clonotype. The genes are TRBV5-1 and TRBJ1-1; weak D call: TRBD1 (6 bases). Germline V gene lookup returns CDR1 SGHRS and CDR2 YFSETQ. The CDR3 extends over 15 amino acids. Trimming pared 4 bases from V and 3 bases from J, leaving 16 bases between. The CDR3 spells CASSRPQGKDTEAFF. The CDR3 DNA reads TGCGCCAGCAGCCGCCCGCAGGGGAAGGACACTGAAGCTTTCTTT. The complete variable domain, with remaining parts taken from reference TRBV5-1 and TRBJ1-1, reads KAGVTQTPRYLIKTRGQQVTLSCSPISGHRSVSWYQQTPGQGLQFLFEYFSETQRNKGNFPGRFSGRQFSNSRSEMNVSTLELGDSALYLCASSRPQGKDTEAFFGQGTRLTVV.

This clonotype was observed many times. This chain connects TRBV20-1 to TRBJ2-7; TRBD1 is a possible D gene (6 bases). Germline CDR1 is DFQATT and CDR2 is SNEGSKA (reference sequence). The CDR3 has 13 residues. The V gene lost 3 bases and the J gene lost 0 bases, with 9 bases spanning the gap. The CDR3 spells CSAREGGSYEQYF. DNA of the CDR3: TGCAGTGCTAGGGAAGGGGGCTCCTACGAGCAGTACTTC.

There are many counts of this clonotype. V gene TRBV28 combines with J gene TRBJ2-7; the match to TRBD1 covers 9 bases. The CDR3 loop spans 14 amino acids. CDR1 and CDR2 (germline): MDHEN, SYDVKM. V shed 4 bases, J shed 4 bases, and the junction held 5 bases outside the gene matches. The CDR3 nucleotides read TGTGCCAGCAGTTACAGGGGGCGTTCATACGAGCAGTACTTC. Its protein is CASSYRGRSYEQYF.

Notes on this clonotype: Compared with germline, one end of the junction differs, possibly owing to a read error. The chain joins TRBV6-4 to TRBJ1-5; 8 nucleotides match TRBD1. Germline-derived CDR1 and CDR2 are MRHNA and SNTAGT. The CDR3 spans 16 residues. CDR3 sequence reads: CASSDYRGRGHQPQHF. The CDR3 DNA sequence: TGTGCCAGCAGCGACTACAGGGGGAGAGGGCATCAGCCCCAGCATTTT.

This chain's CDR3 is CASSQGDSSYGYTF. The CDR3 DNA reads as TGTGCCAGCAGCCAAGGGGACAGCAGCTATGGCTACACCTTC. The chain has TRBV3-1 and TRBJ1-2; 7 positions match TRBD1. Germline trimming cut 1 base from V and 4 bases from J; bases unmatched to any gene: 3. The CDR3 covers 14 residues. CDR1 is LGHDT and CDR2 is YNNKEL in the germline V gene (reference sequence).

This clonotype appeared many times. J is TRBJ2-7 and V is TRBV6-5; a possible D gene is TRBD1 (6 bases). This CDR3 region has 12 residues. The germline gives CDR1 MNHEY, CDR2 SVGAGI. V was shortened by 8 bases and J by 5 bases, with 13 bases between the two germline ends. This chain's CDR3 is CASSWTAHEQYF. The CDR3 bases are TGTGCCAGCTCCTGGACAGCCCACGAGCAGTACTTC.

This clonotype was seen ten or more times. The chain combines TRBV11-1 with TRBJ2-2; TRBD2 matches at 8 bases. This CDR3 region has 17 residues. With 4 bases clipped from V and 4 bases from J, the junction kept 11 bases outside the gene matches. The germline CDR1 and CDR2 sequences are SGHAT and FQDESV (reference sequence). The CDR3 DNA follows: TGTGCCAGCAGCTCCCCCGCTAAGCGGGAGAGCACCGGGGAGCTGTTTTTT. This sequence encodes CASSSPAKRESTGELFF.

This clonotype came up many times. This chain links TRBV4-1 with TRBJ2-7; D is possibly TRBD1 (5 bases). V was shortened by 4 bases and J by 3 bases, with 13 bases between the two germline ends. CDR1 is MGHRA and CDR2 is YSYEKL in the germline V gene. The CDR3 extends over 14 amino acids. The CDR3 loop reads CASSPSAGYYEQYF. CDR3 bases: TGCGCCAGCAGCCCCTCGGCAGGGTACTACGAGCAGTACTTC.

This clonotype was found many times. The DNA for the CDR3 is TGTGCCAGCAGTTACCCAAAAACCGGGACAGGGTCAAGGTACACTGAAGCTTTCTTT. It codes for CASSYPKTGTGSRYTEAFF. V usage is TRBV6-2 or TRBV6-3 and J usage is TRBJ1-1; 9 positions match TRBD1. The V gene end was trimmed by 2 bases and the J gene end by 3 bases; junction bases not matched to a gene: 16. CDR3 length: 19 residues. Per the germline V gene, CDR1 is MNHEY and CDR2 is SVGEGT.

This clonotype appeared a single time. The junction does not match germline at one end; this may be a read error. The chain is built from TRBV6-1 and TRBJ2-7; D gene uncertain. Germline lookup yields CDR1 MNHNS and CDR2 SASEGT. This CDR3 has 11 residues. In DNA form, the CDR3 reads TGTGCCGGCAGCACGGTCTACGAGCAGTACTTC. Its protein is CAGSTVYEQYF.

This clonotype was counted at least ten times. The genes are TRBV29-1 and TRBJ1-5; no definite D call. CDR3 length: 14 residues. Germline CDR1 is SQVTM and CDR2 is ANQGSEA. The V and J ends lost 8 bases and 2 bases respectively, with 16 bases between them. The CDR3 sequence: CSPAGEKGNQPQHF. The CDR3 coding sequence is TGCAGCCCCGCCGGTGAGAAGGGCAATCAGCCCCAGCATTTT.

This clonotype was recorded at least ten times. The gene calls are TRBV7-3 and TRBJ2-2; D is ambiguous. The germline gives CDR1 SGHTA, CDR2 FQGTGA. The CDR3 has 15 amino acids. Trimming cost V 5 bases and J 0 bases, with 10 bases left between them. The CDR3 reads CASSPESANTGELFF. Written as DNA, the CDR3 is TGTGCCAGCAGCCCCGAATCCGCGAACACCGGGGAGCTGTTTTTT.

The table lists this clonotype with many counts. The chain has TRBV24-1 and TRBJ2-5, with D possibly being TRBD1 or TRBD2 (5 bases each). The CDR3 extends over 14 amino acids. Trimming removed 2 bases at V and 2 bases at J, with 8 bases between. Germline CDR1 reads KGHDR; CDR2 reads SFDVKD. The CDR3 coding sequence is TGTGCCACCAGTGATTGGGGACCTCAAGAGACCCAGTACTTC. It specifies CATSDWGPQETQYF.

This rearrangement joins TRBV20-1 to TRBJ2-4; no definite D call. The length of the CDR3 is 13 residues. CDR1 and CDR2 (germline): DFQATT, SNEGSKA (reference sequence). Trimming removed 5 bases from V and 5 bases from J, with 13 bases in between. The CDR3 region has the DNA TGCAGTGCTCATCCAGGATCTCAAAACATTCAGTACTTC. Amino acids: CSAHPGSQNIQYF.

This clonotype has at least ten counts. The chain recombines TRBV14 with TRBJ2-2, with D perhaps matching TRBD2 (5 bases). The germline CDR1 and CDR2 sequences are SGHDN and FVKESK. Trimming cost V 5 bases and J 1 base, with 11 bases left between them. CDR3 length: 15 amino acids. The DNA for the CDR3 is TGTGCCAGCAGCTACACACTAGTGAACACCGGGGAGCTGTTTTTT. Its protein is CASSYTLVNTGELFF.

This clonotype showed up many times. The CDR3 region is CASGLNYEQYF. The CDR3 region has the DNA TGTGCCAGCGGATTAAATTACGAGCAGTACTTC. The chain uses TRBV6-2 or TRBV6-3 and TRBJ2-7, with D hard to call. V lost 8 bases to trimming and J lost 4 bases, with 9 bases between them. Germline CDR1 and CDR2: MNHEY and SVGEGT. The CDR3 length is 11 residues.

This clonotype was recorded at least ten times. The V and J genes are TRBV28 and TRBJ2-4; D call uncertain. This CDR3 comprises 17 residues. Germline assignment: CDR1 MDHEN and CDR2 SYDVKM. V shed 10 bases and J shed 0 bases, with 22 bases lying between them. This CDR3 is CATAFLSRGLAKNIQYF. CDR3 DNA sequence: TGTGCCACAGCCTTCCTTTCTCGCGGCCTAGCCAAAAACATTCAGTACTTC.

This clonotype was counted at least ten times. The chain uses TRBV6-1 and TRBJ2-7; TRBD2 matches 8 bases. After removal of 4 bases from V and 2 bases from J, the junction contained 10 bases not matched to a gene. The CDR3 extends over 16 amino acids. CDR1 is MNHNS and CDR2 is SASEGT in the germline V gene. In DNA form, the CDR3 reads TGTGCCAGCAGTGCGGGACTAGGGAAACAAACCTACGAGCAGTACTTC. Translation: CASSAGLGKQTYEQYF.